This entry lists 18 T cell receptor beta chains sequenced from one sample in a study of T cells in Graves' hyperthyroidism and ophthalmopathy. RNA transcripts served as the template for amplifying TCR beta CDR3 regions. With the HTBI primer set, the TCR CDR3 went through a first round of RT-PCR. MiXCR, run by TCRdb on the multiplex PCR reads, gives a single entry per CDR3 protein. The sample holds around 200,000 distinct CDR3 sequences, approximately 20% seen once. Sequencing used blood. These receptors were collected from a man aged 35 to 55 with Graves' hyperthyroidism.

CDR3 nucleotide sequence: TGTGCCAGCAGCCTACCGGGCCTAGCGGGGGGAGGGGAGCAGTTCTTC. Protein sequence: CASSLPGLAGGGEQFF. The rearrangement joins TRBV7-9 to TRBJ2-1; TRBD2 matches at 11 bases. Germline assignment: CDR1 SEHNR and CDR2 FQNEAQ (reference sequence). Unmatched junction bases numbered 13, after V lost 5 bases and J lost 10 bases. The CDR3 contains 16 residues.

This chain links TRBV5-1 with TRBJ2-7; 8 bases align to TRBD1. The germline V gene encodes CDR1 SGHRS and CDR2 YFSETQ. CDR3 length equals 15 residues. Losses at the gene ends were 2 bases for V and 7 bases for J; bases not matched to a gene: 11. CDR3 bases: TGCGCCAGCAGCTTCTCGGGGACAGGTGATATGGAGCAGTACTTC. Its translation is CASSFSGTGDMEQYF.

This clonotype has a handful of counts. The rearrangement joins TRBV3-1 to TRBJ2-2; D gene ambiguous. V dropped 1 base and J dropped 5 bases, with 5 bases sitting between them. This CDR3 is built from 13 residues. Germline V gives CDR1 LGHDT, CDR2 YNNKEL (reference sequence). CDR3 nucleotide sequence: TGTGCCAGCAGCCAAGTTTCAACCGGGGAGCTGTTTTTT. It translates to CASSQVSTGELFF.

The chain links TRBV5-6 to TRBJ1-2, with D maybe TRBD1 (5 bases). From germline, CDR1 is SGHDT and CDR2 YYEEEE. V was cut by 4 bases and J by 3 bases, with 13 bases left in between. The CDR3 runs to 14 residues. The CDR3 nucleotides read TGTGCCAGCAGCAGCAGGGATAATCACTATGGCTACACCTTC. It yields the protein CASSSRDNHYGYTF.

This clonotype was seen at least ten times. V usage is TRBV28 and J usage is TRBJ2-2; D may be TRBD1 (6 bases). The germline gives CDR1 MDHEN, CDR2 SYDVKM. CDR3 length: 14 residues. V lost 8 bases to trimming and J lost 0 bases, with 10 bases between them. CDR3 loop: CASWRTANTGELFF. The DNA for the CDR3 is TGTGCCAGCTGGAGGACAGCGAACACCGGGGAGCTGTTTTTT.

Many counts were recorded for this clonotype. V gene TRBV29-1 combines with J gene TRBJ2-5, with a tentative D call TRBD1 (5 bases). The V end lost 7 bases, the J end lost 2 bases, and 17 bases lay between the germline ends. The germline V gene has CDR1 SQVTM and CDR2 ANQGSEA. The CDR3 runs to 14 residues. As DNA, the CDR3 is TGCAGCGAAGTGCAGGGTTCTACGCAAGAGACCCAGTACTTC. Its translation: CSEVQGSTQETQYF.

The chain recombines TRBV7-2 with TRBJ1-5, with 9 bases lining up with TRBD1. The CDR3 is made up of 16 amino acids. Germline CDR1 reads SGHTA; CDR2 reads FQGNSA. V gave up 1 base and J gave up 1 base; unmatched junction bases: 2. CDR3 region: CASSLEDRGSNQPQHF. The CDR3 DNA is TGTGCCAGCAGCTTAGAGGACAGGGGCAGCAATCAGCCCCAGCATTTT.

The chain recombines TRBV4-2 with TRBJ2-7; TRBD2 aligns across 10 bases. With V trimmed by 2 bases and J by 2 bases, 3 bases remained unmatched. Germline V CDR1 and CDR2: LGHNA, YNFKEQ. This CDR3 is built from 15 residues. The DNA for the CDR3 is TGTGCCAGCAGCCAAAATAGCGGGGGGACCTACGAGCAGTACTTC. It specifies CASSQNSGGTYEQYF.

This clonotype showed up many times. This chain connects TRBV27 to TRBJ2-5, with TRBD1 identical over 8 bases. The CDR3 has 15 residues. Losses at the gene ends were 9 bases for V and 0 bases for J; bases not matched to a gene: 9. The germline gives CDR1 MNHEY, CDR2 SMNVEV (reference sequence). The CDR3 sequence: CASPSQGANQETQYF. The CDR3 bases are TGTGCCAGTCCCTCGCAGGGGGCGAACCAAGAGACCCAGTACTTC.

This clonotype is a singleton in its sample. The CDR3 nucleotides read TGTGCCAGCAGCTTAGTCCCGGGGGTCGGCTATGGCTACACCTTC. Protein: CASSLVPGVGYGYTF. The J gene is TRBJ1-2, the V gene TRBV7-2; a possible D gene is TRBD1 (5 bases). V lost 1 base to trimming and J lost 4 bases, with 13 bases between them. Germline CDR1 is SGHTA and CDR2 is FQGNSA. The CDR3 spans 15 residues.

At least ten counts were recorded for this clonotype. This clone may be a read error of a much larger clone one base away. CDR3 nucleotide sequence: TGTGCCAGCACCGTGAGGCGGTCTAGCACAGATACGCAGTATTTT. Translation gives CASTVRRSSTDTQYF. The chain is built from TRBV2 and TRBJ2-3; D is undetermined. From germline, CDR1 is SNHLY and CDR2 FYNNEI. The CDR3 is made up of 15 amino acids. The germline V and J ends were trimmed by 7 bases and 0 bases, with 14 bases remaining between them.

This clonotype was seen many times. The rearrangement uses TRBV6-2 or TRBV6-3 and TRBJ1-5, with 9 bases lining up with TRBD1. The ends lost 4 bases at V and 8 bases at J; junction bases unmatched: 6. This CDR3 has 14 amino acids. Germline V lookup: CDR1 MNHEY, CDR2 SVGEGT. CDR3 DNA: TGTGCCAGCAGTTGGGGACAGGGAAGTGAGCCCCAGCATTTT. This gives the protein CASSWGQGSEPQHF.

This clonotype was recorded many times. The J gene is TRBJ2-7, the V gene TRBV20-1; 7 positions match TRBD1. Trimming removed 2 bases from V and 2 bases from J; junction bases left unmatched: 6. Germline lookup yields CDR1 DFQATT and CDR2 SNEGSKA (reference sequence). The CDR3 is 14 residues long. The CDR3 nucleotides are TGCAGTGCTAGACCCCGGGACAGCACCTACGAGCAGTACTTC. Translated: CSARPRDSTYEQYF.

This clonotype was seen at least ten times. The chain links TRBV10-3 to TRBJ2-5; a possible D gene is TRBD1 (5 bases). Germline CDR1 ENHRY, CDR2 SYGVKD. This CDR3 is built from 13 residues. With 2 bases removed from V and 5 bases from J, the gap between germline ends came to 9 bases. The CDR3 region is CAISETQAETQYF. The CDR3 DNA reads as TGTGCCATCAGTGAGACACAGGCGGAGACCCAGTACTTC.

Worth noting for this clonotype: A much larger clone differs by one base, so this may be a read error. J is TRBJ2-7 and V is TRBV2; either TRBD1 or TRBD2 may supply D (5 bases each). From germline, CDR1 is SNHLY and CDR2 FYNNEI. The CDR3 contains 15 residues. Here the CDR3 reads CASSELGENSYGQYF. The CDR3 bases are TGTGCCAGCAGTGAATTGGGGGAAAACTCCTACGGGCAGTACTTC.

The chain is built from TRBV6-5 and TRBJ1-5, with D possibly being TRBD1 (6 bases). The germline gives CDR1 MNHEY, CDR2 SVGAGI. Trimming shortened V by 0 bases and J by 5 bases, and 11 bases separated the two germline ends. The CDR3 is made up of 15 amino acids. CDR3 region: CASSYSGTWDQPQHF. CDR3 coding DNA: TGTGCCAGCAGTTACTCCGGGACATGGGATCAGCCCCAGCATTTT.

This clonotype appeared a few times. The CDR3 DNA follows: TGTGCCAGCAGTTTCGAGCGGGGGGCCCACTACGAGCAGTACTTC. Translated: CASSFERGAHYEQYF. The chain joins TRBV27 to TRBJ2-7; 9 positions agree with TRBD2. The V and J ends lost 3 bases and 3 bases, in that order; junction bases with no gene match: 6. There are 15 residues in the CDR3. The germline V gene encodes CDR1 MNHEY and CDR2 SMNVEV (reference sequence).

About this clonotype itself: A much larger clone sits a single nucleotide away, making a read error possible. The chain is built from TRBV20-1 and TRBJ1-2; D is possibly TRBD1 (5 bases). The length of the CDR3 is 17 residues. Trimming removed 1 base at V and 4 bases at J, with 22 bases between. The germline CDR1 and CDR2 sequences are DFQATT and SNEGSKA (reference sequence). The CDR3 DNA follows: TGCAGTGCTAGAGGTATAGCCGACAGCCTCCCCATCTATGGCTACACCTTC. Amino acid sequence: CSARGIADSLPIYGYTF.